What follows are 27 T cell receptor beta chains derived from one specimen sequenced in a study of T cells in Graves' hyperthyroidism and ophthalmopathy. Amplified TCR beta CDR3 regions derived from RNA transcripts. First-round RT-PCR of the TCR CDR3 relied on the HTBI primer set. One entry per CDR3 protein, called by TCRdb with MiXCR from the multiplex PCR reads. The table records 100,000 to 130,000 distinct CDR3 sequences, roughly 15% of them present only once. The specimen was blood. These receptor sequences come from a woman aged 50 to 60 with Graves' hyperthyroidism.

This clonotype has ten or more counts. A read error may produce the germline difference seen at one junction end. CDR3 residues: CASSLTPDGFYGYTF. The CDR3 DNA follows: TGTGCCAGCAGCCTAACCCCCGACGGCTTCTATGGCTACACCTTC. V and J are TRBV7-3 and TRBJ1-2; unclear D gene. The CDR3 is 15 amino acids. The germline V gene encodes CDR1 SGHTA and CDR2 FQGTGA.

This clonotype was detected only a few times. The chain uses TRBV20-1 and TRBJ2-5; possibly TRBD1 for D (6 bases). Germline values: CDR1 DFQATT, CDR2 SNEGSKA (reference sequence). The V and J ends lost 3 bases and 4 bases respectively, with 12 bases between them. The CDR3 covers 13 residues. The CDR3 region has the DNA TGCAGTGCTAGGCGACCAGGGGTAGAGACCCAGTACTTC. Translated, it gives CSARRPGVETQYF.

This clonotype was detected many times. The chain joins TRBV5-6 to TRBJ2-5; 8 positions match TRBD1. Per germline, CDR1 SGHDT and CDR2 YYEEEE. Trimming took 4 bases from V and 1 from J; bases not matched to a gene: 6. The CDR3 consists of 15 residues. The CDR3 sequence: CASSTARGPQETQYF. The CDR3, as DNA: TGTGCCAGCAGCACCGCCAGGGGGCCCCAAGAGACCCAGTACTTC.

Ten or more counts support this clonotype. This sequence joins TRBV5-1 and TRBJ1-5; D uncertain. Deletions cut 0 bases from V and 4 bases from J, with 8 bases between. Germline values: CDR1 SGHRS, CDR2 YFSETQ. This CDR3 has 14 residues. In nucleotides, the CDR3 is TGCGCCAGCAGCTTGGGTGACGTTAATCAGCCCCAGCATTTT. Translation: CASSLGDVNQPQHF.

This clonotype was counted a few times. CDR3 protein: CSASVTGEETQYF. In DNA form, the CDR3 reads TGCAGTGCTAGTGTTACAGGGGAAGAGACCCAGTACTTC. The gene calls are TRBV20-1 and TRBJ2-5; TRBD1 matches 7 bases. This CDR3 has 13 residues. Unmatched junction bases numbered 4, after V lost 3 bases and J lost 3 bases. Per the germline V gene, CDR1 is DFQATT and CDR2 is SNEGSKA (reference sequence).

The chain links TRBV29-1 to TRBJ2-7; TRBD1 matches at 9 bases. V gave up 3 bases and J gave up 6 bases; unmatched junction bases: 6. CDR3 length equals 13 residues. Germline CDR1 reads SQVTM; CDR2 reads ANQGSEA. The chain's CDR3 is CSVDRRTGVEQYV. CDR3 nucleotide sequence: TGCAGCGTTGACCGGAGGACAGGGGTCGAGCAGTACGTC.

This clonotype was seen at least ten times. The chain carries TRBV30 and TRBJ1-2; 7 bases line up with TRBD1. The J segment lost 1 base and the V segment lost 4 bases, leaving 3 bases of the junction unmatched. The CDR3 sequence is 13 residues long. The germline gives CDR1 GTSNPN, CDR2 SVGIG (reference sequence). The CDR3 loop is CAWTRGDNYGYTF. DNA for the CDR3: TGTGCCTGGACCAGGGGGGATAACTATGGCTACACCTTC.

In its sample, this clonotype was seen many times. The genes are TRBV30 and TRBJ2-1, with 7 bases that match TRBD2. The germline CDR1 and CDR2 sequences are GTSNPN and SVGIG (reference sequence). The CDR3 totals 15 residues. The V segment lost 3 bases and the J segment 4 bases; nucleotides outside the gene matches: 9. CDR3 protein: CAWSDPSGRYNEQFF. CDR3 DNA: TGTGCCTGGAGCGACCCTAGCGGCCGATACAATGAGCAGTTCTTC.

In its sample, this clonotype was seen many times. V and J are TRBV20-1 and TRBJ2-1, with D unclear. Per germline, CDR1 DFQATT and CDR2 SNEGSKA (reference sequence). The CDR3 is made up of 13 amino acids. V shed 5 bases and J shed 7 bases, with 15 bases lying between them. CDR3 region: CSARPSLKNEQFF. CDR3 nucleotides: TGCAGTGCTCGACCTAGTCTAAAAAATGAGCAGTTCTTC.

This clonotype was picked up many times. The V gene is TRBV6-1, the J gene TRBJ1-2; D is perhaps TRBD1 (5 bases). V shed 3 bases and J shed 4 bases, with 6 bases lying between them. CDR1 is MNHNS and CDR2 is SASEGT in the germline V gene. This CDR3 has 12 residues. The CDR3 is CASSDGTYGYTF. As DNA, the CDR3 is TGTGCCAGCAGTGATGGGACCTATGGCTACACCTTC.

This clonotype was counted between two and nine times. V gene TRBV19 combines with J gene TRBJ2-1, with D possibly matching TRBD2 (6 bases). Trimming removed 9 bases from V and 4 bases from J, with 13 bases in between. The CDR3 is 13 amino acids. Germline CDR1 LNHDA, CDR2 SQIVND (reference sequence). As DNA, the CDR3 is TGTGCCAGCGTAAGCGGGTCTTACAATGAGCAGTTCTTC. It codes for CASVSGSYNEQFF.

This clonotype was counted many times. V usage is TRBV6-1 and J usage is TRBJ2-3; no reliable D call. The V end lost 2 bases, the J end lost 6 bases, and 9 bases lay between the germline ends. CDR1 and CDR2 from the germline V gene are MNHNS and SASEGT. CDR3 size: 13 residues. The CDR3 loop reads CASSESEGDTQYF. The CDR3 DNA follows: TGTGCCAGCAGTGAAAGCGAAGGGGATACGCAGTATTTT.

This clonotype was seen repeatedly, ten times or more. The J gene is TRBJ2-1, the V gene TRBV11-2, with TRBD2 matching 13 bases. V gave up 1 base and J gave up 6 bases; unmatched junction bases: 9. The CDR3 contains 18 residues. Germline assignment: CDR1 SGHAT and CDR2 FQNNGV. The CDR3 spells CASSLGRGTSGISNEQFF. The CDR3 coding sequence is TGTGCCAGCAGCTTAGGTCGGGGGACTAGCGGGATCTCCAATGAGCAGTTCTTC.

There are many counts of this clonotype. The chain has TRBV10-3 and TRBJ2-2; no clear D. The CDR3 spans 15 residues. Trimming removed 3 bases at V and 4 bases at J, with 12 bases between. CDR1 is ENHRY and CDR2 is SYGVKD in the germline V gene. CDR3 DNA: TGTGCCATCAGTGACCGAAGTGAAGGCACCGGGGAGCTGTTTTTT. Its translation: CAISDRSEGTGELFF.

In this sample, this clonotype turned up many times. The chain employs TRBV14 and TRBJ2-3; perhaps TRBD2 as D (6 bases). Between the trimmed V and J ends, which lost 4 bases and 5 bases, there was a span of 13 bases. Germline CDR1 and CDR2: SGHDN and FVKESK. The CDR3 runs to 14 residues. CDR3 bases: TGTGCCAGCAGCCCGGGGACTTTAAAAGATACGCAGTATTTT. Protein: CASSPGTLKDTQYF.

There are a few counts of this clonotype. Relative to the germline gene, one junction end is altered; a read error may explain this. CDR3 in amino acids: CASSQEEAGRETQCF. In nucleotides, the CDR3 is TGTGCCAGCTCACAGGAGGAAGCCGGGAGGGAGACCCAGTGCTTC. This chain uses TRBV18 with TRBJ2-5, with TRBD2 matching over 8 bases. Per germline, CDR1 KGHSH and CDR2 LQKENI. CDR3 length: 15 residues.

This clonotype was found many times. The chain links TRBV18 to TRBJ2-5, with TRBD2 matching over 7 bases. CDR1 and CDR2 (germline): KGHSH, LQKENI. V shed 2 bases, J shed 1 base, and the junction held 10 bases outside the gene matches. CDR3 length: 17 residues. The CDR3 reads CASSPGSSGDSQETQYF. The DNA of the CDR3 is TGTGCCAGCTCACCAGGATCTAGCGGAGATTCCCAAGAGACCCAGTACTTC. Full variable domain (outside the CDR3, taken from reference TRBV18 and TRBJ2-5): NAGVMQNPRHLVRRRGQEARLRCSPMKGHSHVYWYRQLPEEGLKFMVYLQKENIIDESGMPKERFSAEFPKEGPSILRIQQVVRGDSAAYFCASSPGSSGDSQETQYFGPGTRLLVL.

This clonotype was counted ten times or more. The genes are TRBV29-1 and TRBJ2-1; possibly TRBD2 for D (6 bases). The ends were cut back, 6 bases at V and 5 bases at J, with 17 bases in the middle. The CDR3 consists of 14 residues. CDR1 is SQVTM and CDR2 is ANQGSEA in the germline V gene. The CDR3 is CSVDQRVRNNEQFF. The CDR3 DNA is TGCAGCGTCGATCAGCGGGTCCGAAACAATGAGCAGTTCTTC.

Ten or more counts support this clonotype. The chain couples TRBV20-1 to TRBJ2-3; D is possibly TRBD2 (7 bases). Trimming removed 5 bases from V and 12 bases from J, with 15 bases in between. The CDR3 is 11 amino acids. Germline CDR1 DFQATT, CDR2 SNEGSKA (reference sequence). CDR3 nucleotide sequence: TGCAGTGCTGTCCAAAGGGGGGGCCAGTATTTT. Translation: CSAVQRGGQYF.

The genes are TRBV4-2 and TRBJ1-3; D possibly corresponds to TRBD1 (5 bases). V lost 1 base and J 0 bases, leaving 16 bases between the germline ends. The CDR3 extends over 18 amino acids. CDR1 and CDR2 from the germline V gene are LGHNA and YNFKEQ. CDR3: CASSQGAAGWNSGNTIYF. CDR3 coding DNA: TGTGCCAGCAGCCAAGGGGCGGCAGGGTGGAACTCTGGAAACACCATATATTTT.

This clonotype was counted at least ten times. The gene calls are TRBV7-2 and TRBJ2-1, with D hard to call. The V end was cut by 4 bases, the J end by 6 bases, with 13 bases between. The CDR3 runs 14 residues. CDR1 and CDR2 (germline): SGHTA, FQGNSA. The CDR3: CASSSDRQANEQFF. CDR3 sequence (DNA): TGTGCCAGCAGCTCAGACCGCCAGGCCAATGAGCAGTTCTTC. The variable domain in full, completed from reference TRBV7-2 and TRBJ2-1, reads GAGVSQSPSNKVTEKGKDVELRCDPISGHTALYWYRQSLGQGLEFLIYFQGNSAPDKSGLPSDRFSAERTGGSVSTLTIQRTQQEDSAVYLCASSSDRQANEQFFGPGTRLTVL.

This clonotype has at least ten counts. The V gene is TRBV27, the J gene TRBJ2-1; D possibly uses TRBD1 or TRBD2 (5 bases each). Germline CDR1 MNHEY, CDR2 SMNVEV (reference sequence). The CDR3 is 13 residues long. The CDR3 DNA follows: TGTACCACACGATCCCTGGCTCGGGGCGAGCAGTTCTTC. Its protein is CTTRSLARGEQFF.

The chain uses TRBV5-8 and TRBJ1-2, with D uncertain. CDR1 is SGHTS and CDR2 is YDEGEE in the germline V gene. V lost 0 bases and J lost 1, with 13 bases in between. This CDR3 contains 16 residues. CDR3 amino acids: CASSLGWQSLNYGYTF. As DNA, the CDR3 is TGTGCCAGCAGCTTGGGGTGGCAGTCGCTTAACTATGGCTACACCTTC.

This clonotype was picked up many times. The chain couples TRBV11-2 to TRBJ2-1; tentative D call: TRBD1 (5 bases). This CDR3 has 14 amino acids. Germline-derived CDR1 and CDR2 are SGHAT and FQNNGV. Trimming removed 4 bases at V and 7 bases at J, with 14 bases between. This CDR3 reads CASSSSSGKNEQFF. The DNA for the CDR3 is TGTGCCAGCAGCTCAAGTTCAGGGAAGAATGAGCAGTTCTTC.

This clonotype was seen repeatedly, ten times or more. The chain couples TRBV20-1 to TRBJ1-5; D not resolved. V gave up 3 bases and J gave up 9 bases, with 18 bases separating them. Per germline, CDR1 DFQATT and CDR2 SNEGSKA (reference sequence). The CDR3 consists of 14 residues. The CDR3 nucleotides are TGCAGTGCTAGTGGGCGTTCGCAGGAGCTGCCCCAGCATTTT. This sequence encodes CSASGRSQELPQHF.

At least ten counts were recorded for this clonotype. The CDR3 spells CASSLLGTGELFF. The CDR3 DNA follows: TGCGCCAGCAGCTTGTTAGGCACCGGGGAGCTGTTTTTT. This chain uses TRBV5-1 with TRBJ2-2; D gene ambiguous. Germline CDR1 SGHRS, CDR2 YFSETQ. V was pared by 1 base and J by 4 bases, with 5 bases between. The CDR3 runs to 13 residues. The complete variable domain, with remaining parts taken from reference TRBV5-1 and TRBJ2-2, reads KAGVTQTPRYLIKTRGQQVTLSCSPISGHRSVSWYQQTPGQGLQFLFEYFSETQRNKGNFPGRFSGRQFSNSRSEMNVSTLELGDSALYLCASSLLGTGELFFGEGSRLTVL.

The chain is built from TRBV5-1 and TRBJ2-5; the D gene is possibly TRBD1 (5 bases). This CDR3 is 15 amino acids long. V lost 4 bases, J lost 5 bases, and 18 bases lay in between. Per germline, CDR1 SGHRS and CDR2 YFSETQ. CDR3 sequence reads: CASSISDTQWETQYF. In DNA, the CDR3 is TGCGCCAGCAGCATTTCGGACACCCAATGGGAGACCCAGTACTTC.